The 14 T cell receptor beta chains given below trace back to one sample, sequenced in a study of blood T cell repertoires in COVID-19. The data were produced by immunoSEQ multiplex PCR, yet TCRdb's version contains in-frame clones alone and is incomplete. The table records fewer than 60,000 clones, 86% of them present only once. Sequenced sample: peripheral blood. The receptors stem from a woman aged 80 or older with acute or convalescent COVID-19.

The chain carries TRBV5-1 and TRBJ2-3; 13 bases line up with TRBD2. CDR1 SGHRS and CDR2 YFSETQ come from the germline V gene. There are 18 residues in the CDR3. The V segment lost 4 bases and the J segment 3 bases; nucleotides outside the gene matches: 11. The CDR3 is CASSPDPLTSGRTDTQYF. DNA of the CDR3: TGCGCCAGCAGCCCTGATCCCCTGACTAGCGGGAGGACAGATACGCAGTATTTT.

The chain couples TRBV19 to TRBJ1-2, with D maybe TRBD1 (6 bases). The germline gives CDR1 LNHDA, CDR2 SQIVND (reference sequence). Trimming took off 5 bases at V and 5 bases at J, with 18 bases between the two ends. This CDR3 spans 15 amino acids. The CDR3 region is CASSPRTDTPYGYTF. The CDR3 DNA reads as TGTGCCAGTAGTCCGAGGACAGATACCCCTTATGGCTACACCTTC.

This chain connects TRBV7-3 to TRBJ2-2; TRBD1 matches 8 bases. The germline V gene encodes CDR1 SGHTA and CDR2 FQGTGA. CDR3 length equals 16 residues. The ends lost 1 base at V and 7 bases at J; junction bases unmatched: 8. CDR3 sequence: CASSLNGQGAIGELFF. For the CDR3, the DNA is TGTGCCAGCAGCTTAAACGGCCAGGGGGCGATCGGGGAGCTGTTTTTT.

The V gene is TRBV3-1 (or the pseudogene TRBV3-2), the J gene TRBJ2-1; 12 nucleotides align to TRBD2. The CDR3 consists of 15 residues. The germline V gene has CDR1 LGHDT and CDR2 YNNKEL (reference sequence). The V and J ends lost 4 bases and 6 bases, in that order; junction bases with no gene match: 4. CDR3 nucleotide sequence: TGTGCCAGCAGCCCCTCTAGCGGGAGGGGCAATGAGCAGTTCTTC. It encodes CASSPSSGRGNEQFF.

This clone has just a few counts. This chain uses TRBV4-1 with TRBJ1-3, with 9 bases lining up with TRBD1. Germline V gene data show CDR1 as MGHRA and CDR2 as YSYEKL. The CDR3 totals 17 residues. The J segment lost 3 bases and the V segment lost 4 bases, leaving 10 bases of the junction unmatched. Here the CDR3 DNA reads TGCGCCAGCAGCCGCCACCGGGACAGGGATTTTGGAAACACCATATATTTT. Translation gives CASSRHRDRDFGNTIYF.

The rearrangement uses TRBV3-1 (or the pseudogene TRBV3-2) and TRBJ2-3; 9 bases map to TRBD1. Germline V lookup: CDR1 LGHDT, CDR2 YNNKEL (reference sequence). The CDR3 consists of 14 residues. The V gene end was trimmed by 1 base and the J gene end by 4 bases; junction bases not matched to a gene: 0. CDR3 nucleotide sequence: TGTGCCAGCAGCCAAGGACAGGGGGCAGATACGCAGTATTTT. Translating it yields CASSQGQGADTQYF.

This clone was recorded only once. The chain recombines TRBV7-6 with TRBJ2-7; maybe TRBD2 (7 bases). Germline values: CDR1 SGHVS, CDR2 FNYEAQ. V lost 1 base, J lost 7 bases, and 17 bases lay in between. The CDR3 is 15 amino acids. CDR3 region: CASSLGGGTGGEQYF. CDR3 sequence (DNA): TGTGCCAGCAGCTTAGGTGGGGGCACCGGGGGGGAGCAGTACTTC.

The V and J genes are TRBV5-1 and TRBJ2-1, with D maybe TRBD2 (5 bases). Trimming cost V 0 bases and J 5 bases, with 12 bases left between them. CDR3 size: 15 residues. From germline, CDR1 is SGHRS and CDR2 YFSETQ. CDR3 amino acids: CASSLEQRSDNEQFF. The CDR3 region has the DNA TGCGCCAGCAGCTTGGAACAGCGGTCTGACAATGAGCAGTTCTTC.

This chain connects TRBV6-4 to TRBJ1-4, with TRBD1 matching over 10 bases. Trimming removed 10 bases from V and 8 bases from J; junction bases left unmatched: 10. Per the germline V gene, CDR1 is MRHNA and CDR2 is SNTAGT. The CDR3 is 14 amino acids. As DNA, the CDR3 is TGTGCCATCATCAGGGACAGGGGAACCGAAAAACTGTTTTTT. The encoded protein is CAIIRDRGTEKLFF.

The J gene is TRBJ2-5, the V gene TRBV5-1; TRBD2 aligns across 7 bases. J was trimmed by 1 base and V by 0 bases; bases with no gene match: 3. The CDR3 spans 15 residues. The germline V gene has CDR1 SGHRS and CDR2 YFSETQ. The CDR3 DNA sequence: TGCGCCAGCAGCTTGGTCGCGGGAGCCCAAGAGACCCAGTACTTC. This translates into CASSLVAGAQETQYF.

V usage is TRBV30 and J usage is TRBJ1-6, with D hard to call. This CDR3 comprises 14 residues. CDR1 is GTSNPN, CDR2 SVGIG, per germline (reference sequence). V lost 2 bases, J lost 10 bases, and 15 bases lay in between. CDR3 loop: CAWSRRVGVSPLHF. The CDR3 DNA follows: TGTGCCTGGAGTCGCCGGGTCGGGGTATCACCCCTCCACTTT.

This chain connects TRBV9 to TRBJ1-1; 9 bases fit TRBD1. The trim removed 4 bases at V and 0 bases at J, leaving 4 bases unmatched. The CDR3 loop spans 15 amino acids. From germline, CDR1 is SGDLS and CDR2 YYNGEE. CDR3 region: CASSSHRGLNTEAFF. The CDR3 region has the DNA TGTGCCAGCAGCTCCCACAGGGGGCTGAACACTGAAGCTTTCTTT.

The chain links TRBV15 to TRBJ2-1; TRBD2 is a possible D gene (6 bases). V was trimmed by 5 bases and J by 6 bases, leaving 8 bases between them. This CDR3 region has 12 residues. Germline CDR1 and CDR2: LNHNV and YYDKDF (reference sequence). Here the CDR3 reads CATSDGGNEQFF. CDR3 bases: TGTGCCACCAGCGACGGGGGCAATGAGCAGTTCTTC.

The chain recombines TRBV10-3 with TRBJ1-4; TRBD1 is a possible D gene (5 bases). CDR1 and CDR2 (germline): ENHRY, SYGVKD. The V end was cut by 0 bases, the J end by 7 bases, with 15 bases between. This CDR3 is 16 amino acids long. CDR3 nucleotide sequence: TGTGCCATCAGTGAGTCGGGGGGAGATCGGCTTGAAAAACTGTTTTTT. Protein: CAISESGGDRLEKLFF.